Listed here are 12 T cell receptor beta chains from one sample, sequenced in a study of shared clonotypes between healthy human individuals (TCRdb year 2020). The method was the immunoSEQ multiplex PCR assay. TCRdb took over this immuneACCESS table, retaining in-frame rearrangements with V and J assigned. Such tables are incomplete; in checked studies, under half of the missing clones stem from an unresolved V gene, and the remainder is unexplained. This sample lists a few million clones; nearly 97% were detected once. Of the sample, roughly 0.13% is held by the ten largest clones. Sequenced: naive CD4+ T cells sorted from blood. Taken with the paper, the label for cell subset or site translates to: CD45RA+ positively selected. The receptors come from a man aged 18 to 30 in good health.

The V gene is TRBV11-3, the J gene TRBJ2-1, with 8 nucleotides matching TRBD2. This CDR3 is built from 15 residues. Germline V gene data show CDR1 as SGHNT and CDR2 as YENEEA. V lost 1 base and J lost 6; bases outside the gene matches: 5. The DNA for the CDR3 is TGTGCCAGCAGCTTAGGAGCGGGAGCCACCAATGAGCAGTTCTTC. Amino acids: CASSLGAGATNEQFF. Full variable domain (outside the CDR3, taken from reference TRBV11-3 and TRBJ2-1): EAGVVQSPRYKIIEKKQPVAFWCNPISGHNTLYWYLQNLGQGPELLIRYENEEAVDDSQLPKDRFSAERLKGVDSTLKIQPAELGDSAVYLCASSLGAGATNEQFFGPGTRLTVL.

The chain has TRBV30 and TRBJ1-2; 7 positions match TRBD1. Losses at the gene ends were 1 base for V and 3 bases for J; bases not matched to a gene: 5. CDR3 length: 14 amino acids. Germline values: CDR1 GTSNPN, CDR2 SVGIG (reference sequence). The CDR3 DNA is TGTGCCTGGAGTGCACAGGGGAGGGACTATGGCTACACCTTC. It translates to CAWSAQGRDYGYTF.

V is TRBV30 and J is TRBJ2-3; the D is unclear. CDR3 length equals 13 residues. Germline CDR1 GTSNPN, CDR2 SVGIG (reference sequence). V was trimmed by 2 bases and J by 6 bases, leaving 12 bases between them. CDR3 amino acids: CAWSLTMQDTQYF. The CDR3 DNA reads TGTGCCTGGAGTTTAACCATGCAGGATACGCAGTATTTT.

The chain uses TRBV6-6 and TRBJ2-5; D is unresolved. CDR3 length: 13 residues. The V gene's germline CDR1 is MNHNY and CDR2 SVGAGI (reference sequence). Trimming removed 7 bases at V and 5 bases at J, with 14 bases between. CDR3 DNA: TGTGCCAGCAAGGGTGGGGTTGGGGAGACCCAGTACTTC. This codes for CASKGGVGETQYF.

This clone showed up just a few times. The chain combines TRBV6-1 with TRBJ2-5; 10 bases match TRBD1. Germline lookup yields CDR1 MNHNS and CDR2 SASEGT. The CDR3 covers 15 residues. V lost 5 bases and J lost 1; bases outside the gene matches: 4. CDR3 loop: CASSRQGATQETQYF. The DNA of the CDR3 is TGTGCCAGCAGTAGACAGGGGGCAACCCAAGAGACCCAGTACTTC.

The chain combines TRBV30 with TRBJ1-1; D call uncertain. The CDR3 is 13 amino acids. The germline CDR1 and CDR2 sequences are GTSNPN and SVGIG (reference sequence). Trimming stripped 2 bases from V and 1 base from J, with 8 bases between. Here the CDR3 reads CAWSKHTNTEAFF. Here the CDR3 DNA reads TGTGCCTGGAGTAAACACACGAACACTGAAGCTTTCTTT.

V is TRBV6-1 and J is TRBJ2-2; 11 bases agree with TRBD2. The ends lost 4 bases at V and 4 bases at J; junction bases unmatched: 8. The CDR3 spans 17 residues. Looked up from germline, CDR1 is MNHNS and CDR2 is SASEGT. This chain's CDR3 is CASSARTSGSSTGELFF. The CDR3 DNA follows: TGTGCCAGCAGTGCGCGAACTAGCGGGAGTAGCACCGGGGAGCTGTTTTTT.

This chain connects TRBV9 to TRBJ1-2, with D unclear. V was pared by 0 bases and J by 9 bases, with 15 bases between. This CDR3 region has 14 residues. CDR1 is SGDLS, CDR2 YYNGEE, per germline. The DNA for the CDR3 is TGTGCCAGCAGCGTAGACGAAGTCCTCAGAAGCTACACCTTC. This translates into CASSVDEVLRSYTF.

A remark on this clone: It is likely a read error, because the conserved phenylalanine at the end of the CDR3 is missing. The limits of the CDR3 on the DNA are not certain, so only TCRdb's listed CDR3 is given. The V gene is TRBV11-2, the J gene TRBJ2-7; whether TRBD2, the table's D call, matches the DNA was not checked. Germline assignment: CDR1 SGHAT and CDR2 FQNNGV. From its first to its last residue, the CDR3 has 12 amino acids. The CDR3 protein is CASSLGIAGVRL.

V and J are TRBV6-5 and TRBJ2-5; perhaps TRBD2 as D (7 bases). Germline V gives CDR1 MNHEY, CDR2 SVGAGI. The CDR3 length is 16 residues. With 0 bases removed from V and 2 bases from J, the gap between germline ends came to 13 bases. The CDR3 sequence: CASSYSEGGGQETQYF. The CDR3 DNA reads as TGTGCCAGCAGTTACTCGGAGGGGGGGGGTCAAGAGACCCAGTACTTC.

The chain links TRBV6-6 to TRBJ2-5; perhaps TRBD2 as D (6 bases). The CDR3 consists of 15 residues. Germline V CDR1 and CDR2: MNHNY, SVGAGI (reference sequence). Deletions cut 0 bases from V and 2 bases from J, with 10 bases between. Here the CDR3 reads CASSYSRGGQETQYF. DNA for the CDR3: TGTGCCAGCAGTTACTCAAGGGGAGGTCAAGAGACCCAGTACTTC.

The chain carries TRBV11-2 and TRBJ2-7, with a tentative D call TRBD1 (6 bases). This CDR3 has 14 amino acids. Germline V gene data show CDR1 as SGHAT and CDR2 as FQNNGV. Deletions cut 2 bases from V and 6 bases from J, with 14 bases between. CDR3 sequence: CASSLITGKGEQYF. CDR3 sequence (DNA): TGTGCCAGCAGCTTAATAACAGGGAAGGGCGAGCAGTACTTC.